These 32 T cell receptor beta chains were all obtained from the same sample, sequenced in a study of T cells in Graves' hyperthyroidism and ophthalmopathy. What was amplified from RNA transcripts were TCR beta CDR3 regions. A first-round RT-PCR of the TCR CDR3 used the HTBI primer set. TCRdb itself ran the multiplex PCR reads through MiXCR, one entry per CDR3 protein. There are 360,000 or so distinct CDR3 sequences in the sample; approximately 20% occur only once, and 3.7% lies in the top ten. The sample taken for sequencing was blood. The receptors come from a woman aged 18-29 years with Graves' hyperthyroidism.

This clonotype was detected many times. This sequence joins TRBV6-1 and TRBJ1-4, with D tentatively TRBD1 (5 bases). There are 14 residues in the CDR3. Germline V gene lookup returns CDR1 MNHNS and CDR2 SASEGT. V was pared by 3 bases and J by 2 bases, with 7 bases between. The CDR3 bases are TGTGCCAGCAGTGAGGGACCGACTAATGAAAAACTGTTTTTT. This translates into CASSEGPTNEKLFF.

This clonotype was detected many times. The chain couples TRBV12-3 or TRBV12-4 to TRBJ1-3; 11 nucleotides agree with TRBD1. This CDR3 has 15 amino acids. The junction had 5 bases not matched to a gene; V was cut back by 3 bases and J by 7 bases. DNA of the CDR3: TGTGCCAGCAGTTTTGGGACAGGGGGGGTTAACACCATATATTTT. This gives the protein CASSFGTGGVNTIYF.

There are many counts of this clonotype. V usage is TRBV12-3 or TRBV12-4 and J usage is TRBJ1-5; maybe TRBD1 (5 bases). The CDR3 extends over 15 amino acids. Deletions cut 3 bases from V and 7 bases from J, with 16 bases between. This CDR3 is CASSFTGGGSQPQHF. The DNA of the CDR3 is TGTGCCAGCAGTTTTACTGGGGGGGGAAGCCAGCCCCAGCATTTT.

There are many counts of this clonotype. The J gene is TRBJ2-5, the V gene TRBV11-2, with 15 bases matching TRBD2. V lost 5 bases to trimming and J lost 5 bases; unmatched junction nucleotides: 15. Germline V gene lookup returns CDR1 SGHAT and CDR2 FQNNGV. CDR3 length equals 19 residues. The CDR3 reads CASSTQWTSGGAFGETQYF. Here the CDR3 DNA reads TGTGCCAGCAGCACCCAGTGGACTAGCGGGGGGGCCTTCGGCGAGACCCAGTACTTC.

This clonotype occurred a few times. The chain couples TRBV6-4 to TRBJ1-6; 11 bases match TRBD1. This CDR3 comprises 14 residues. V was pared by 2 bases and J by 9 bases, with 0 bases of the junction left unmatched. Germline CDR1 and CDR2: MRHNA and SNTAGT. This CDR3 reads CASSDGQGASPLHF. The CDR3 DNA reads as TGTGCCAGCAGTGACGGACAGGGGGCTTCACCCCTCCACTTT.

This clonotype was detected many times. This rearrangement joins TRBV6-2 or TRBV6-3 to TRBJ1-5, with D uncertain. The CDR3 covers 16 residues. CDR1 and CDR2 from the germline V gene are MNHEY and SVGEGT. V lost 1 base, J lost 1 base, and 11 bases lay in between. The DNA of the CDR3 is TGTGCCAGCAGTTACTTGGCCCGGCGGAGCAATCAGCCCCAGCATTTT. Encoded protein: CASSYLARRSNQPQHF.

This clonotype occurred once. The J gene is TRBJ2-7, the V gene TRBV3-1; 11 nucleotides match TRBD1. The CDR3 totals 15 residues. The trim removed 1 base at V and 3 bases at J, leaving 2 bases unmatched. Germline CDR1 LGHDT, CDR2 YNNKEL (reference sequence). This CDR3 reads CASSQVGQGDYEQYF. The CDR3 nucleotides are TGTGCCAGCAGCCAAGTGGGACAGGGGGACTACGAGCAGTACTTC.

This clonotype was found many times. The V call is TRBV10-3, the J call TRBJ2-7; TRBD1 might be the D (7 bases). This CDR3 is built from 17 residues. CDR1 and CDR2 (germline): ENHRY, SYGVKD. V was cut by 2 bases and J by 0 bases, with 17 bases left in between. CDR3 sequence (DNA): TGTGCCATCAGTGAGCCCCCAGGGGGACTCGCCTCCTACGAGCAGTACTTC. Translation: CAISEPPGGLASYEQYF.

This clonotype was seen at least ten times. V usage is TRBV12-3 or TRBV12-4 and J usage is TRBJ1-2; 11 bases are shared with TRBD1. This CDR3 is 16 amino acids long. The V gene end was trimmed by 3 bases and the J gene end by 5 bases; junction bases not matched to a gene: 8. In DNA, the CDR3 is TGTGCCAGCAGTTTGGTCAGGGGACAGGGGGATTATGGCTACACCTTC. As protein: CASSLVRGQGDYGYTF.

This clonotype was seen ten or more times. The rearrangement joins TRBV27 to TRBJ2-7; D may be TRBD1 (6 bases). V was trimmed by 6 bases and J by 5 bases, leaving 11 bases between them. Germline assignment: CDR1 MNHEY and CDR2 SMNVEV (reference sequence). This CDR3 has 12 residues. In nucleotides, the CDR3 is TGTGCCAGCAGCACAGGGACCCACGAGCAGTACTTC. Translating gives CASSTGTHEQYF.

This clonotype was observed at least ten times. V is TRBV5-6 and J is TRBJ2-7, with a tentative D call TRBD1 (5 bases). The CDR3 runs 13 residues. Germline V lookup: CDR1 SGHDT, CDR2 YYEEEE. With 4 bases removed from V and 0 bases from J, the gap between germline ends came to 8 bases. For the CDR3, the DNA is TGTGCCAGCAGCCACAGGAACTCCTACGAGCAGTACTTC. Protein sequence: CASSHRNSYEQYF.

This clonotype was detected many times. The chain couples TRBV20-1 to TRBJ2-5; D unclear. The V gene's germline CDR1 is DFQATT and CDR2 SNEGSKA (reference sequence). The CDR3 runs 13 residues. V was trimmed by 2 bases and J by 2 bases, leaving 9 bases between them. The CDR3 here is CSARTMLQETQYF. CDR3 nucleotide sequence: TGCAGTGCTAGAACGATGCTACAAGAGACCCAGTACTTC.

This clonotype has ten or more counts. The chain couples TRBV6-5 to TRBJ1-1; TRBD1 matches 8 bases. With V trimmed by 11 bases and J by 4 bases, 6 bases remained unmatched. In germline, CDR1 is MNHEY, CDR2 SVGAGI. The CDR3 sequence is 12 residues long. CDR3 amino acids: CAVDRGVTEAFF. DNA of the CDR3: TGTGCCGTTGACAGGGGCGTCACTGAAGCTTTCTTT.

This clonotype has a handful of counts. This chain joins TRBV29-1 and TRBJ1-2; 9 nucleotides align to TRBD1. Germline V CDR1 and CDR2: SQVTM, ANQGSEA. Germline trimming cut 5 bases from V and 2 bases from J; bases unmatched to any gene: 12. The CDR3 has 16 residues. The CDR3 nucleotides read TGCAGCGTTAGTTTTTGGGACAGGGTATCGAACTATGGCTACACCTTC. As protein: CSVSFWDRVSNYGYTF.

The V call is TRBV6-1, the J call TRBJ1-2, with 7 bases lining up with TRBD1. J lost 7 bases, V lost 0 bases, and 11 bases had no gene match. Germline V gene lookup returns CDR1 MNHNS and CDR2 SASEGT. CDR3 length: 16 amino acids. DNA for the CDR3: TGTGCCAGCAGTGAAGCTCCGGACAGGATGAAAGGTGGCTACACCTTC. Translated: CASSEAPDRMKGGYTF.

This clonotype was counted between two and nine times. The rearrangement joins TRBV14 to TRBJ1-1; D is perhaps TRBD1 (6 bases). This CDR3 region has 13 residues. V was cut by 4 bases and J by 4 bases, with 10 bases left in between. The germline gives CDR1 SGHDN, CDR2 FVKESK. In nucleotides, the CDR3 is TGTGCCAGCAGCCCTCAGGGGTTCACTGAAGCTTTCTTT. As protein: CASSPQGFTEAFF.

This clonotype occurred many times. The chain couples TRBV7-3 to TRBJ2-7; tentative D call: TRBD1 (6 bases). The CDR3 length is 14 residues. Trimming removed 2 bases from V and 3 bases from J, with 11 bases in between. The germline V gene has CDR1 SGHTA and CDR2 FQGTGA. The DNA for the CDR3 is TGTGCCAGCAGCTTAGACAGGTGGCACTACGAGCAGTACTTC. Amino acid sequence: CASSLDRWHYEQYF.

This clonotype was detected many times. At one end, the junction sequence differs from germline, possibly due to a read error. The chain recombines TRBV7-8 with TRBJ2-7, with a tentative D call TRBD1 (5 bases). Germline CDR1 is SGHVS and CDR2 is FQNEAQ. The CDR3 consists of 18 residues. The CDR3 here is CASSPDTENIRGNYGQYF. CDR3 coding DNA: TGTGCCAGCAGCCCCGATACTGAAAATATTAGGGGAAACTACGGGCAGTACTTC.

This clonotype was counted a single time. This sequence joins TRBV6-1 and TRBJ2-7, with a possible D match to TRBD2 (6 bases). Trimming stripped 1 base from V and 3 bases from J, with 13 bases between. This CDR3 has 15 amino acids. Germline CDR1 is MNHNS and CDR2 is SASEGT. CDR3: CASSEGFGGNYEQYF. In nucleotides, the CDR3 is TGTGCCAGCAGTGAAGGGTTTGGAGGGAACTACGAGCAGTACTTC.

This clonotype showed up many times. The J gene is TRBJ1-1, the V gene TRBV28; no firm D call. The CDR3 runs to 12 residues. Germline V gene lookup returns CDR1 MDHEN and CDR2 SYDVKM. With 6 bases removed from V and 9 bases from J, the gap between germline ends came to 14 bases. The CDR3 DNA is TGTGCCAGCAGCCTCGTCGGTGGAAAAGCTTTCTTT. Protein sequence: CASSLVGGKAFF.

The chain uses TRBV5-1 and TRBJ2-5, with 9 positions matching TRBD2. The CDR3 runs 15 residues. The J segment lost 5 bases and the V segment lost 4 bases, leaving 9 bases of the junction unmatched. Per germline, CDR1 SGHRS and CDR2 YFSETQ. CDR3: CASSLPRGGGETQYF. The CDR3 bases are TGCGCCAGCAGCCTCCCGCGGGGGGGCGGGGAGACCCAGTACTTC.

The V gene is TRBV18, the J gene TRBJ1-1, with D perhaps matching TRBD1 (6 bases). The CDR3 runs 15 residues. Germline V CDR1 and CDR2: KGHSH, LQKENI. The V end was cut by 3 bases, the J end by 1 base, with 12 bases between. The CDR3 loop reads CASSPSGAGNTEAFF. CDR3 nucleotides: TGTGCCAGCTCACCTTCAGGGGCGGGGAACACTGAAGCTTTCTTT.

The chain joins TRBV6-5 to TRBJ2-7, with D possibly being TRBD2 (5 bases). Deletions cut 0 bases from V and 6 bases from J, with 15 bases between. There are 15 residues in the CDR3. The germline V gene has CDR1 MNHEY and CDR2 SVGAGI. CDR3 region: CASSYSGVDVGEQYF. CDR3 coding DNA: TGTGCCAGCAGTTACTCGGGAGTAGATGTAGGCGAGCAGTACTTC.

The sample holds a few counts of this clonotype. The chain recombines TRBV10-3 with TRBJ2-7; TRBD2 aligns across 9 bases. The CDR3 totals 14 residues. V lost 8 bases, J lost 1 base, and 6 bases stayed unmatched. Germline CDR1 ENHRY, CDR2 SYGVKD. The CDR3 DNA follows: TGTGCCATCGGGATGACTAGCGGATCCTACGAGCAGTACTTC. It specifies CAIGMTSGSYEQYF.

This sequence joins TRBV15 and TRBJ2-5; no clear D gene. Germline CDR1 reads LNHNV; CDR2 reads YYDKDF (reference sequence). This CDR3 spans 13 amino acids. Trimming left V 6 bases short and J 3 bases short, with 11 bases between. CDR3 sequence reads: CATRRGIEETQYF. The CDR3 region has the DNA TGTGCCACCAGACGTGGCATAGAAGAGACCCAGTACTTC.

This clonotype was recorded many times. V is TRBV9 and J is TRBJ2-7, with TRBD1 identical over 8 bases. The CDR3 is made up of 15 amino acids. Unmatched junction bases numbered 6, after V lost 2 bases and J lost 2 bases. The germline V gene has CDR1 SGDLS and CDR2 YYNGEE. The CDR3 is CASSVGTGLAYEQYF. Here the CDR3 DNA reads TGTGCCAGCAGCGTCGGGACAGGCCTTGCCTACGAGCAGTACTTC. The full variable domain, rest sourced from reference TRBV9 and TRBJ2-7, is DSGVTQTPKHLITATGQRVTLRCSPRSGDLSVYWYQQSLDQGLQFLIQYYNGEERAKGNILERFSAQQFPDLHSELNLSSLELGDSALYFCASSVGTGLAYEQYFGPGTRLTVT.

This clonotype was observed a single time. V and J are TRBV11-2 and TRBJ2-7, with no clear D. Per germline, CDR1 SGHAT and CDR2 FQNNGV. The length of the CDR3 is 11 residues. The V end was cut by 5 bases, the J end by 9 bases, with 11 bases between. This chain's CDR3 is CASSQTDLQYF. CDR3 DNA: TGTGCCAGCAGCCAGACTGACCTGCAGTACTTC.

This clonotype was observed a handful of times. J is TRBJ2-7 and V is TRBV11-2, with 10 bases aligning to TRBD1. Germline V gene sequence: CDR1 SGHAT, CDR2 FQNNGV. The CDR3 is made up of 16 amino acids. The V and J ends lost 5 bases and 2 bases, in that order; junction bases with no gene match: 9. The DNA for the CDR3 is TGTGCCAGCAGCCCCGGACAGGGACAGGGGACCTACGAGCAGTACTTC. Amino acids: CASSPGQGQGTYEQYF.

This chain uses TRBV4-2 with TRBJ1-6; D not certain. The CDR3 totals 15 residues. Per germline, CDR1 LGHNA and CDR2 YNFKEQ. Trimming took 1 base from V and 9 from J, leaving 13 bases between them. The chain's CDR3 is CASSQVPLAVSPLHF. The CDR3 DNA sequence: TGTGCCAGCAGCCAAGTGCCGTTGGCAGTTTCACCCCTCCACTTT.

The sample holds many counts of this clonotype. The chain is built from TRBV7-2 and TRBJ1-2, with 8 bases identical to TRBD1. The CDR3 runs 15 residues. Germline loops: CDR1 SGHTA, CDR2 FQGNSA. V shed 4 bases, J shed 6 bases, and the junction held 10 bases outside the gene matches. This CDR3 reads CASSSSSGGMNGYTF. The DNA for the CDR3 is TGTGCCAGCAGCTCTTCTTCAGGGGGCATGAATGGCTACACCTTC.

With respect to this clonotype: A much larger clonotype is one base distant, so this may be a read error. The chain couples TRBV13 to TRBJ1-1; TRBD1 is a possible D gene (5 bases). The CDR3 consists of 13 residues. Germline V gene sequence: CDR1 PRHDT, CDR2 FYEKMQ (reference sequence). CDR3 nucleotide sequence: TGTGCCAGCAGCTTACAGGGAGTGGCTGAATCTTTCTTT. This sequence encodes CASSLQGVAESFF.

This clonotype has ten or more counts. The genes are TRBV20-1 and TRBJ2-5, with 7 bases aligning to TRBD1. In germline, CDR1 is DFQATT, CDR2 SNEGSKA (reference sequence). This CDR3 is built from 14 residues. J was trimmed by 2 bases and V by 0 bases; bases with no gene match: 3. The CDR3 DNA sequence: TGCAGTGCTAGAGAGGGACAGAGACAAGAGACCCAGTACTTC. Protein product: CSAREGQRQETQYF.